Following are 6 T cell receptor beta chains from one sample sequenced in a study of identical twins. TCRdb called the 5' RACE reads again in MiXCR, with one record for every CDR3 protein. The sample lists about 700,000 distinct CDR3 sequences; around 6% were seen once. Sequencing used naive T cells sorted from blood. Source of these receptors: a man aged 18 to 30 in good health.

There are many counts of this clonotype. CDR3 nucleotide sequence: TGCAGCGCTACGACAGGGATGAACACTGAAGCTTTCTTT. Protein product: CSATTGMNTEAFF. The chain couples TRBV29-1 to TRBJ1-1, with 7 bases lining up with TRBD1. CDR3 length: 13 residues. Germline loops: CDR1 SQVTM, CDR2 ANQGSEA. V was clipped by 7 bases and J by 0 bases; unmatched bases: 5.

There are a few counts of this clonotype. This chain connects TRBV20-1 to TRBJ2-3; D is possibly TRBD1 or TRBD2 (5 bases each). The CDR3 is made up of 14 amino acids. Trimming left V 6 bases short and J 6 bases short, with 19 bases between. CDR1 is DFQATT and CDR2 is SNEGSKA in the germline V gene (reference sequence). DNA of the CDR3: TGCAGTGCCCCAACGGGGATCAGGGCGGATACGCAGTATTTT. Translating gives CSAPTGIRADTQYF.

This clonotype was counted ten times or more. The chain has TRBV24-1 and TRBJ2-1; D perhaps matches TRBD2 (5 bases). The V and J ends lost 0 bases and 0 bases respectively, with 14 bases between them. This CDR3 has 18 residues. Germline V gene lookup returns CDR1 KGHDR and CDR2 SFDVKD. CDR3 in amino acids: CATSDLASGLGSYNEQFF. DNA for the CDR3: TGTGCCACCAGTGATTTGGCCTCCGGACTCGGCTCCTACAATGAGCAGTTCTTC.

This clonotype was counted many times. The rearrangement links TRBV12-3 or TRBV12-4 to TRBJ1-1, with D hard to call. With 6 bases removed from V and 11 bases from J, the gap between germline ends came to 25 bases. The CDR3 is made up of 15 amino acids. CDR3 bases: TGTGCCAGCAGAGCGGGAGGTGGAGGGAGAATTGTGGCTTTCTTT. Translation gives CASRAGGGGRIVAFF.

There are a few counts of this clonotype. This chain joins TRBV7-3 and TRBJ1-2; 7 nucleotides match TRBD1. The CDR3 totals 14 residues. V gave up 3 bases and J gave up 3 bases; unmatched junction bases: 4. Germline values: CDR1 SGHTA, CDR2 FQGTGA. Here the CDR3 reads CASSFFGTDYGYTF. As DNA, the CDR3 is TGTGCCAGCAGCTTTTTCGGGACAGACTATGGCTACACCTTC.

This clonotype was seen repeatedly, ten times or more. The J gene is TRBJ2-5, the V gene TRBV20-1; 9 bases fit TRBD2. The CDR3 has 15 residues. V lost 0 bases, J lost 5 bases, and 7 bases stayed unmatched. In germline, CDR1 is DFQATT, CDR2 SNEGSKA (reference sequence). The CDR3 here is CSARDPAGGGETQYF. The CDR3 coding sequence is TGCAGTGCTAGAGATCCAGCGGGAGGTGGTGAGACCCAGTACTTC.